This is a list of T cell receptor beta chains from one sample in a study of glioma-infiltrating T cells after dendritic cell vaccination. Here immunoSEQ multiplex PCR was the method, and the copy in TCRdb shows in-frame clones only, minus some. The sample includes 85,000 to 95,000 clones, 65% to 90% seen only once; the top ten take approximately 14%. The sample in question was blood, obtained before dendritic cell vaccination. Source of these receptors: a human donor with glioblastoma. Both conserved end residues are part of each CDR3. A D gene is named only where the DNA matches it firmly. Clone size is shown for a subset of rows, as once, few, many or a class of expanded clone.

V gene,J gene,D gene,clone size,CDR3 DNA,CDR3 protein
TRBV5-5,TRBJ1-2,TRBD1,NA,TGTGCCAGCAGCAAAGGACAGGGCCCTAACTATGGCTACACCTTC,CASSKGQGPNYGYTF
TRBV6-5,TRBJ1-5,NA,NA,TGTGCCAGCAGCCGCGGGAGCCCGAGCGGTCAGCCCCAGCATTTT,CASSRGSPSGQPQHF
TRBV7-9,TRBJ1-1,NA,NA,TGTGCCAGCAGCTTAGCGACAGCTAAGACTGAAGCTTTCTTT,CASSLATAKTEAFF
TRBV28,TRBJ2-2,TRBD1,NA,TGTGCCAGCTTTCGTGGGACAGGGGGGACCGGGGAGCTGTTTTTT,CASFRGTGGTGELFF
TRBV28,TRBJ2-3,TRBD2,NA,TGTGCCAGCAGTTTGGGGGGGAGCACAGATACGCAGTATTTT,CASSLGGSTDTQYF
TRBV20-1,TRBJ2-7,NA,once,TGCAGTGCTCCTGACAGCTACGAGCAGTACTTC,CSAPDSYEQYF
TRBV10-1,TRBJ1-4,TRBD1,NA,TGCGCCAGCAGTGAGTCGGCAGGGGGAATATGCGTTAATGAAAAACTGTTTTTT,CASSESAGGICVNEKLFF
TRBV5-1,TRBJ2-1,NA,NA,TGCGCCAGCAGCTTGGTAGGGACTGGCGACAATGAGCAGTTCTTC,CASSLVGTGDNEQFF
TRBV4-1,TRBJ1-5,TRBD1,NA,TGCGCCAGCAGCCGAGGACAGGGGGGTCAGCCCCAGCATTTT,CASSRGQGGQPQHF
TRBV28,TRBJ2-1,TRBD2,NA,TGTGCCAGCAAGCGGCGGGAGCGGAACAATGAGCAGTTCTTC,CASKRRERNNEQFF
TRBV27,TRBJ2-2,NA,NA,TGTGCCAGCAGTTTAGGGCCGTTAACCGGGGAGCTGTTTTTT,CASSLGPLTGELFF
TRBV28,TRBJ2-2,NA,NA,TGTGCCAGCAGCCGAGGGAGAGGCGACACCGGGGAGCTGTTTTTT,CASSRGRGDTGELFF
TRBV4-3,TRBJ2-5,NA,NA,TGCGCCAGCAGCCAAGGCGGAAACCAAGAGACCCAGTACTTC,CASSQGGNQETQYF
TRBV5-5,TRBJ1-6,NA,few,TGTGCCAGCAGCTTTGGGAGGACGGGCTCCTATAATTCACCCCTCCACTTT,CASSFGRTGSYNSPLHF
TRBV2,TRBJ2-3,NA,NA,TGTGCCAGCAGTGAATTGGACAGCCTCACAGATACGCAGTATTTT,CASSELDSLTDTQYF
TRBV5-1,TRBJ2-3,NA,once,TGCGCCAGCGGAGCATCAGGGATAGGGACAGATACGCAGTATTTT,CASGASGIGTDTQYF
TRBV6-6,TRBJ2-7,TRBD2,few,TGTGCCAGCAGCCCGACTAGCGGGGTCTACGAGCAGTACTTC,CASSPTSGVYEQYF
TRBV4-1,TRBJ1-3,TRBD1,NA,TGCGCCAGCAGCCAAGGACGCGCGACAGGGACGTCTGGAAACACCATATATTTT,CASSQGRATGTSGNTIYF
TRBV7-7,TRBJ2-7,TRBD1,NA,TGTGCCAGCAGCCCCGGGACAGGGGGTTACGAGCAGTACTTC,CASSPGTGGYEQYF
TRBV9,TRBJ1-4,NA,NA,TGTGCCAGCAGCGCTCACGGGGGAGGCTTAGGTGAAAAACTGTTTTTT,CASSAHGGGLGEKLFF
TRBV9,TRBJ2-7,NA,NA,TGTGCCAGCAGCGTAGGGCGTTCGGACACCACCTACGAGCAGTACTTC,CASSVGRSDTTYEQYF
TRBV9,TRBJ2-1,NA,NA,TGTGCCAGCAGCGCCGGGAGTGAGCAGTTCTTC,CASSAGSEQFF
TRBV6-1,TRBJ2-7,NA,NA,TGTGCCAGCAGTGAAGAAGGGTCCGGGACCTACGAGCAGTACTTC,CASSEEGSGTYEQYF
TRBV19,TRBJ1-2,NA,NA,TGTGCCAGTAGTCTACCTCGTGGAGGGGACTATGGCTACACCTTC,CASSLPRGGDYGYTF
TRBV9,TRBJ2-5,NA,NA,TGTGCCAGCAGCGCAGGGGCTCAAGAGACCCAGTACTTC,CASSAGAQETQYF
TRBV28,TRBJ1-1,NA,NA,TGTGCCAGCAGTACCCAGGACAGTAACACTGAAGCTTTCTTT,CASSTQDSNTEAFF
TRBV9,TRBJ1-4,NA,NA,TGTGCCAGCAGCGTTGATGGGCAGTATGAAAAACTGTTTTTT,CASSVDGQYEKLFF
TRBV28,TRBJ1-4,NA,NA,TGTGCCACCCGGGTTTGGACAGCTAATGAAAAACTGTTTTTT,CATRVWTANEKLFF
TRBV5-4,TRBJ2-4,NA,NA,TGTGCCAGCAGCTTGATAGGGGGGGGTAACATTCAGTACTTC,CASSLIGGGNIQYF
TRBV9,TRBJ1-1,NA,NA,TGTGCCAGCAGACCGGGGAGAGCTGAAGCTTTCTTT,CASRPGRAEAFF
TRBV19,TRBJ1-6,TRBD1,few,TGTGCCAGTAGTCGAATGGGGACAGGGGGAAATAATTCACCCCTCCACTTT,CASSRMGTGGNNSPLHF